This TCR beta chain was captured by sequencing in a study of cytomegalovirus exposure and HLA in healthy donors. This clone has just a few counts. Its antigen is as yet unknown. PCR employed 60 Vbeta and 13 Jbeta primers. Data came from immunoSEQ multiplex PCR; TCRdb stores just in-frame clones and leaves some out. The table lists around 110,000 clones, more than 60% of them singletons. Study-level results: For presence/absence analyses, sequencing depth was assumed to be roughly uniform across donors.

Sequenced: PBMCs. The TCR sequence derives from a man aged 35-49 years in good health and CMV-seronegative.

CDR3 coding DNA: TGTGCCAGCAGCCGGACGGGAGCTAACTATGGCTACACCTTC. Its protein product is CASSRTGANYGYTF. V is TRBV5-8 and J is TRBJ1-2, with D unclear. CDR1 is SGHTS and CDR2 is YDEGEE in the germline V gene. This CDR3 has 14 residues. Trimming removed 4 bases at V and 0 bases at J, with 10 bases between.